The T cell receptor (beta chain) under discussion was sequenced for a study of blood T cell repertoires in COVID-19. About the research overall: Sources were T cells, B-cell-depleted T cells, or PBMCs; the material itself was cDNA or gDNA.

Per the study methods: From reference gene primer amplification, estimates of nucleated cell counts were derived. Libraries were prepared by immunoSEQ multiplex PCR; TCRdb keeps only in-frame clonotypes and omits some of them. V, J and clone size derive from that table, while D and trimming were established from the DNA sequence. Of about 34,000 clones in the sample, 70% to 80% are singletons; the top ten hold roughly 7.3%. This CDR3 comprises 16 residues. Germline assignment: CDR1 SGHRS and CDR2 YFSETQ. V lost 6 bases and J 1 base, leaving 19 bases between the germline ends. Material for sequencing was peripheral blood. This chain connects TRBV5-1 to TRBJ1-2; tentatively, D is TRBD1 (6 bases). This TCR was sampled from a woman aged 60-75 years with acute or convalescent COVID-19. The CDR3 protein is CASTVSPQGINYGYTF. CDR3 nucleotides: TGCGCCAGCACGGTTTCTCCTCAGGGGATTAACTATGGCTACACCTTC. Full variable domain (rest looked up from reference TRBV5-1 and TRBJ1-2): KAGVTQTPRYLIKTRGQQVTLSCSPISGHRSVSWYQQTPGQGLQFLFEYFSETQRNKGNFPGRFSGRQFSNSRSEMNVSTLELGDSALYLCASTVSPQGINYGYTFGSGTRLTVV.